This record looks at one T cell receptor (beta chain) sequence and its context. Its antigen is not identified. Use of 60 Vbeta and 13 Jbeta primers characterized the PCR. Per the original methods: In a later analysis, some 10 million of around 75 million unique beta chains occurred in at least two donors. Method: immunoSEQ multiplex PCR; TCRdb's copy keeps in-frame clones and lacks some. D and trimming were read from the DNA, whereas the V and J calls and clone size are those reported in that table. This sample has roughly 110,000 clones; 77% occur once, and the top ten carry roughly 3.9%. Germline trimming cut 3 bases from V and 6 bases from J; bases unmatched to any gene: 8. The germline gives CDR1 ENHRY, CDR2 SYGVKD. The CDR3 is made up of 15 amino acids. This entry comes from a study of cytomegalovirus exposure and HLA in healthy donors. Study-wide results and caveats: The number of N-insertions in an Asian-associated ancestry cluster was reportedly below the roughly 620-donor mean in a later analysis.

Sequencing was carried out using PBMCs. The rearrangement joins TRBV10-3 to TRBJ2-7; the match to TRBD2 covers 10 bases. This receptor was obtained from a male donor in good health and CMV-seronegative. CDR3 DNA: TGTGCCATCAGTGAAGTGTCTAGCGGGAGAGGCGAGCAGTACTTC. Translated, it gives CAISEVSSGRGEQYF.